Listed below are T cell receptor beta chains from one sample, sequenced in a study of shared clonotypes between healthy human individuals. Data came from immunoSEQ multiplex PCR; TCRdb stores just in-frame clones and leaves some out. The table includes around 940,000 clones, approximately 80% detected once. The source material was memory CD4+ T cells sorted from blood. Receptors were obtained from a man aged 18 to 30 in good health. Both conserved end residues are part of each CDR3. A D gene is named only where the DNA matches it firmly. Not all rows give a size; the values are once, few, many and, for expanded clones, a class.

size: .
D: .
V: TRBV5-1
J: TRBJ2-7
DNA: TGCGCCAGCAGCTTGGGGGGCGGATCCTACGAGCAGTACTTC
CDR3: CASSLGGGSYEQYF

size: .
D: .
V: TRBV5-8
J: TRBJ1-6
DNA: TGTGCCAGCAGCTTGCTCCGGCCGGGAGCAAATTCACCCCTCCACTTT
CDR3: CASSLLRPGANSPLHF

size: .
D: TRBD1
V: TRBV28
J: TRBJ1-4
DNA: TGTGCCAGCAGTTTTCTCCGATGGGGACAGGAAAATGAAAAACTGTTTTTT
CDR3: CASSFLRWGQENEKLFF

size: .
D: TRBD2
V: TRBV4-1
J: TRBJ2-1
DNA: TGCGCCAGCAGCCCGGCGGTAGAGCGGGGGGGCCGAAATGAGCAGTTCTTC
CDR3: CASSPAVERGGRNEQFF

size: .
D: TRBD2
V: TRBV6-1
J: TRBJ2-5
DNA: TGTGCCAGCAGTGAAGAACTAGCGAGACAAGAGACCCAGTACTTC
CDR3: CASSEELARQETQYF

size: .
D: .
V: TRBV27
J: TRBJ2-3
DNA: TGTGCCAGCAGTTTTAGCAGATCCACAGATACGCAGTATTTT
CDR3: CASSFSRSTDTQYF

size: .
D: .
V: TRBV19
J: TRBJ1-6
DNA: TGTGCCAGTAGTAGCAGGGGCCGCTGGGGGGATTCACCCCTCCACTTT
CDR3: CASSSRGRWGDSPLHF

size: .
D: .
V: TRBV10-3
J: TRBJ2-2
DNA: TGTGCCATCAGTGAAGCGGCTGGCACCGGGGAGCTGTTTTTT
CDR3: CAISEAAGTGELFF

size: .
D: .
V: TRBV5-1
J: TRBJ1-2
DNA: TGCGCCAGCAGCTCGAAGACGTGGGAATCTGGCTACACCTTC
CDR3: CASSSKTWESGYTF

size: .
D: .
V: TRBV27
J: TRBJ1-2
DNA: TGTGCCAGCAGTTTAGGTCGGGGGGCGCCTGGCTACACCTTC
CDR3: CASSLGRGAPGYTF

size: .
D: TRBD1
V: TRBV6-5
J: TRBJ1-1
DNA: TGTGCCAGCAGTAATCCGGGGTACAGGGGGGAAGCTTTCTTT
CDR3: CASSNPGYRGEAFF

size: .
D: .
V: TRBV10-3
J: TRBJ1-2
DNA: TGTGCCATCTCCCGAAGCCAGGGGCCCTATGGCTACACCTTC
CDR3: CAISRSQGPYGYTF

size: .
D: .
V: TRBV19
J: TRBJ2-1
DNA: TGTGCCAGTAGTATAGGGGCCAGCGGGAATGAGCAGTTCTTC
CDR3: CASSIGASGNEQFF

size: .
D: TRBD1
V: TRBV6-6
J: TRBJ1-1
DNA: TGTGCCAGCAGTTACGACGGGACAGGGGGCGTAGCGGCTTTCTTT
CDR3: CASSYDGTGGVAAFF

size: .
D: .
V: TRBV18
J: TRBJ1-1
DNA: TGTGCCAGCTCACCGCGCCAGACAGTATTGAACACTGAAGCTTTCTTT
CDR3: CASSPRQTVLNTEAFF

size: .
D: .
V: TRBV4-3
J: TRBJ2-5
DNA: TGCGCCAGCAGCCCCCGGACCAAAGAGACCCAGTACTTC
CDR3: CASSPRTKETQYF

size: .
D: .
V: TRBV6-5
J: TRBJ2-7
DNA: TGTGCCAGCAGCCGCCCCGACAGAACCTACGAGCAGTACTTC
CDR3: CASSRPDRTYEQYF

size: .
D: .
V: TRBV2
J: TRBJ2-1
DNA: TGTGCCACCGGTGGGGCCCCGGGAGATGAGCAGTTCTTC
CDR3: CATGGAPGDEQFF

size: .
D: TRBD1
V: TRBV7-9
J: TRBJ1-1
DNA: TGTGCCAGCAGCTTAGCCTTCTCAGGGGGAGAAGCTTTCTTT
CDR3: CASSLAFSGGEAFF

size: .
D: .
V: TRBV5-6
J: TRBJ1-6
DNA: TGTGCCAGCAGCCTATCTAGTGTAAACTCCTATAATTCACCCCTCCACTTT
CDR3: CASSLSSVNSYNSPLHF

size: .
D: .
V: TRBV7-2
J: TRBJ1-3
DNA: TGTGCCAGCAGCTTAGCCCGGGGAGGAAACACCATATATTTT
CDR3: CASSLARGGNTIYF

size: few
D: TRBD2
V: TRBV7-2
J: TRBJ2-7
DNA: TGTGCCAGCAGCCAGCGGGAGGGGGGATACGAGCAGTACTTC
CDR3: CASSQREGGYEQYF

size: once
D: .
V: TRBV4-1
J: TRBJ2-5
DNA: TGCGCCAGCAGCCAAGATCGCACCGGGGGCGCGAGGAGTGAGGTCCAGTACTTC
CDR3: CASSQDRTGGARSEVQYF

size: .
D: .
V: TRBV9
J: TRBJ1-3
DNA: TGTGCCAGCAGTCGCAGGGATGTTGACACCATATATTTT
CDR3: CASSRRDVDTIYF

size: .
D: .
V: TRBV7-9
J: TRBJ1-2
DNA: TGTGCCAGCAGCTTACGGGGGGCAAATTATGGCTACACCTTC
CDR3: CASSLRGANYGYTF

size: many
D: .
V: TRBV7-7
J: TRBJ1-3
DNA: TGTGCTAGCAGCCCGGGGGGAGACACCATATATTTT
CDR3: CASSPGGDTIYF

size: once
D: .
V: TRBV14
J: TRBJ2-3
DNA: TGTGCCAGCAGCCGCCAGGCTACGCAGTATTTT
CDR3: CASSRQATQYF

size: few
D: .
V: TRBV18
J: TRBJ2-1
DNA: TGTGCCAGCTCACCAGGTAACTCCTACAATGAGCAGTTCTTC
CDR3: CASSPGNSYNEQFF